The next 17 T cell receptor beta chains were all read from a single sample in a study of OX40 agonist ivuxolimab in advanced cancers. Clones were sequenced by immunoSEQ multiplex PCR, and TCRdb holds only the in-frame ones, with some missing. The table lists around 90,000 clones, around 86% of them singletons. The material was CD4+ or CD8+ T cells sorted from blood, obtained in a trial of the OX40 agonist ivuxolimab. The receptors come from an adult with an advanced solid tumor such as melanoma, head and neck, liver or kidney cancer.

The chain has TRBV11-2 and TRBJ1-2; 9 nucleotides align to TRBD1. V trimming: 5 bases; J trimming: 0 bases; junction bases outside the gene matches: 7. The length of the CDR3 is 16 residues. Germline CDR1 reads SGHAT; CDR2 reads FQNNGV. The CDR3 region is CASSPWDRVTNYGYTF. CDR3 nucleotide sequence: TGTGCCAGCAGCCCCTGGGACAGGGTAACTAACTATGGCTACACCTTC.

The rearrangement links TRBV2 to TRBJ1-6, with 7 nucleotides matching TRBD1. The length of the CDR3 is 14 residues. In germline, CDR1 is SNHLY, CDR2 FYNNEI. Trimming cost V 6 bases and J 4 bases; bases outside gene matches: 3. This CDR3 reads CASRGQSYNSPLHF. The DNA for the CDR3 is TGTGCCAGCAGGGGACAGAGTTATAATTCACCCCTCCACTTT.

As DNA, the CDR3 is TGTGCCAGCAGCCCCCGGGGGGCTGACTATGGCTACACCTTC. Translating it yields CASSPRGADYGYTF. This chain uses TRBV11-2 with TRBJ1-2; D may be TRBD1 (6 bases). CDR1 and CDR2 from the germline V gene are SGHAT and FQNNGV. Trimming removed 5 bases from V and 3 bases from J, with 13 bases in between. The CDR3 has 14 residues. The full variable domain, in which reference TRBV11-2 and TRBJ1-2 provide the parts outside the CDR3, is EAGVAQSPRYKIIEKRQSVAFWCNPISGHATLYWYQQILGQGPKLLIQFQNNGVVDDSQLPKDRFSAERLKGVDSTLKIQPAKLEDSAVYLCASSPRGADYGYTFGSGTRLTVV.

The chain links TRBV7-9 to TRBJ1-5; D not resolved. V was shortened by 2 bases and J by 3 bases, with 5 bases between the two germline ends. The CDR3 runs 13 residues. Germline CDR1 is SEHNR and CDR2 is FQNEAQ (reference sequence). As DNA, the CDR3 is TGTGCCAGCAGCTTATCCGCCAATCAGCCCCAGCATTTT. This translates into CASSLSANQPQHF.

V usage is TRBV5-1 and J usage is TRBJ1-6, with TRBD1 identical over 7 bases. V lost 4 bases, J lost 3 bases, and 4 bases stayed unmatched. This CDR3 is built from 15 residues. Germline V lookup: CDR1 SGHRS, CDR2 YFSETQ. The CDR3 is CASSGTGDYNSPLHF. The CDR3 nucleotides read TGCGCCAGCAGCGGTACAGGGGACTATAATTCACCCCTCCACTTT.

V gene TRBV18 combines with J gene TRBJ1-4, with D perhaps matching TRBD1 (5 bases). The V gene's germline CDR1 is KGHSH and CDR2 LQKENI. Trimming pared 2 bases from V and 7 bases from J, leaving 26 bases between. There are 19 residues in the CDR3. CDR3 sequence: CASSPRGGQGRFKGEKLFF. CDR3 in DNA: TGTGCCAGCTCACCAAGAGGCGGGCAGGGACGATTTAAAGGTGAAAAACTGTTTTTT.

The chain joins TRBV27 to TRBJ2-1; TRBD1 is a possible D gene (5 bases). V gave up 2 bases and J gave up 7 bases, with 12 bases separating them. CDR3 length equals 14 residues. Germline CDR1 MNHEY, CDR2 SMNVEV (reference sequence). Here the CDR3 DNA reads TGTGCCAGCAGTTTAGCTACAGGTGGGAATGAGCAGTTCTTC. This translates into CASSLATGGNEQFF.

This clone occurred a few times. The chain combines TRBV29-1 with TRBJ2-5, with D perhaps matching TRBD1 (5 bases). Germline loops: CDR1 SQVTM, CDR2 ANQGSEA. This CDR3 is 12 amino acids long. With 1 base removed from V and 7 bases from J, the gap between germline ends came to 10 bases. CDR3 nucleotide sequence: TGCAGCGTTGAAGTGGCAGGGATGACCCAGTACTTC. This gives the protein CSVEVAGMTQYF. Complete variable domain (other parts from reference TRBV29-1 and TRBJ2-5): SAVISQKPSRDICQRGTSLTIQCQVDSQVTMMFWYRQQPGQSLTLIATANQGSEATYESGFVIDKFPISRPNLTFSTLTVSNMSPEDSSIYLCSVEVAGMTQYFGPGTRLLVL.

This chain links TRBV5-1 with TRBJ1-2; D uncertain. The CDR3 runs 14 residues. Germline loops: CDR1 SGHRS, CDR2 YFSETQ. Deletions cut 0 bases from V and 1 base from J, with 7 bases between. In nucleotides, the CDR3 is TGCGCCAGCAGCTTGGACAGCAGTAACTATGGCTACACCTTC. This gives the protein CASSLDSSNYGYTF.

Concerning this clone itself: The sample contains more than one DNA sequence encoding this CDR3. This chain uses TRBV2 with TRBJ1-4, with 9 nucleotides matching TRBD1. The V gene's germline CDR1 is SNHLY and CDR2 FYNNEI. This CDR3 is 16 amino acids long. J gave up 4 bases and V 4 bases, and 7 bases lay outside the gene matches. The CDR3: CASSAYTGQGNEKLFF. The CDR3, as DNA: TGTGCCAGCAGTGCATATACGGGACAGGGTAATGAAAAACTGTTTTTT.

The rearrangement links TRBV28 to TRBJ2-4; 7 bases fit TRBD2. In germline, CDR1 is MDHEN, CDR2 SYDVKM. V lost 6 bases, J lost 4 bases, and 12 bases stayed unmatched. The CDR3 is 16 residues long. CDR3 bases: TGTGCCAGCAGCTCCAGCGGGGTGGGGGGAAAAAACATTCAGTACTTC. As protein: CASSSSGVGGKNIQYF.

This clone occurred once. The chain uses TRBV5-5 and TRBJ1-4; TRBD1 is a possible D gene (6 bases). CDR1 and CDR2 (germline): SGHKS, YYEKEE (reference sequence). The ends were cut back, 0 bases at V and 9 bases at J, with 9 bases in the middle. This CDR3 is 13 amino acids long. The CDR3: CASSLEGGKKLFF. CDR3 in DNA: TGTGCCAGCAGCTTGGAAGGGGGTAAAAAACTGTTTTTT.

The V gene is TRBV18, the J gene TRBJ1-4; 8 bases are a match to TRBD1. V lost 2 bases and J lost 2; bases outside the gene matches: 4. Germline lookup yields CDR1 KGHSH and CDR2 LQKENI. The CDR3 extends over 16 amino acids. The CDR3 DNA is TGTGCCAGCTCACCATGGCAGGGGGCTACTAATGAAAAACTGTTTTTT. Its translation: CASSPWQGATNEKLFF.

This clone came up once. V is TRBV4-3 and J is TRBJ2-2; no definite D call. Germline V gene sequence: CDR1 LGHNA, CDR2 YSLEER. Trimming shortened V by 0 bases and J by 2 bases, and 16 bases separated the two germline ends. This CDR3 region has 18 residues. Here the CDR3 DNA reads TGCGCCAGCAGCCAAGATTTCCGCGGACGGCAAAACACCGGGGAGCTGTTTTTT. Residues: CASSQDFRGRQNTGELFF.

CDR3 in amino acids: CASSSQGYEQYF. CDR3 nucleotides: TGTGCCAGCAGTTCACAGGGCTACGAGCAGTACTTC. This sequence joins TRBV6-1 and TRBJ2-7; possibly TRBD1 for D (6 bases). V lost 5 bases, J lost 3 bases, and 8 bases lay in between. The V gene's germline CDR1 is MNHNS and CDR2 SASEGT. CDR3 length equals 12 residues.

The chain has TRBV28 and TRBJ1-2; D remains ambiguous. This CDR3 comprises 13 residues. Germline CDR1 and CDR2: MDHEN and SYDVKM. V was cut by 7 bases and J by 4 bases, with 13 bases left in between. This CDR3 reads CASTPPHSYGYTF. The CDR3 coding sequence is TGTGCCAGCACCCCCCCCCACTCCTATGGCTACACCTTC.

This clone was picked up a small number of times. This chain uses TRBV10-3 with TRBJ2-4; 7 bases agree with TRBD1. The CDR3 loop spans 16 amino acids. Germline V lookup: CDR1 ENHRY, CDR2 SYGVKD. After removal of 4 bases from V and 0 bases from J, the junction contained 6 bases not matched to a gene. The CDR3 sequence is CAISASGTVAKNIQYF. The CDR3 DNA sequence: TGTGCCATCAGTGCCTCTGGGACAGTAGCCAAAAACATTCAGTACTTC.